A single sample gave rise to the 8 T cell receptor beta chains below, sequenced in a study of blood T cell repertoires in COVID-19. The method was immunoSEQ multiplex PCR; TCRdb's version includes in-frame clones alone and lacks a portion of them. The sample carries around 300,000 clones, around 90% recorded once. The material sequenced was PBMCs or T cells enriched from blood (not recorded which). The receptors originated from a man aged 30 to 39 who had recovered from COVID-19.

V and J are TRBV24-1 and TRBJ2-3; TRBD1 agrees at 7 bases. The CDR3 runs 21 residues. The germline V gene has CDR1 KGHDR and CDR2 SFDVKD. The ends lost 5 bases at V and 2 bases at J; junction bases unmatched: 24. The CDR3 here is CATSGPTGTELSLPDTDTQYF. CDR3 coding DNA: TGTGCCACCAGTGGTCCTACCGGGACAGAGCTAAGTCTCCCCGACACAGATACGCAGTATTTT.

J is TRBJ2-5 and V is TRBV28, with 8 bases matching TRBD2. With 6 bases clipped from V and 5 bases from J, the junction kept 20 bases outside the gene matches. This CDR3 region has 18 residues. From germline, CDR1 is MDHEN and CDR2 SYDVKM. Here the CDR3 reads CASSPLLAGGNLGETQYF. CDR3 coding DNA: TGTGCCAGCAGCCCCCTCCTGGCGGGGGGCAACCTGGGGGAGACCCAGTACTTC.

This clone was recorded once. V usage is TRBV19 and J usage is TRBJ1-6, with TRBD1 as a possible D gene (5 bases). From germline, CDR1 is LNHDA and CDR2 SQIVND (reference sequence). The CDR3 contains 13 residues. Trimming removed 5 bases at V and 6 bases at J, with 8 bases between. The chain's CDR3 is CASSPGSNSPLHF. The DNA for the CDR3 is TGTGCCAGTAGTCCAGGGTCTAATTCACCCCTCCACTTT.

The rearrangement uses TRBV27 and TRBJ2-5; 12 bases are a match to TRBD2. Losses at the gene ends were 5 bases for V and 5 bases for J; bases not matched to a gene: 9. Per the germline V gene, CDR1 is MNHEY and CDR2 is SMNVEV (reference sequence). This CDR3 has 16 residues. The DNA of the CDR3 is TGTGCCAGCAGTCCCCGACTAGCGGGGGCCCGGGAGACCCAGTACTTC. It is translated as CASSPRLAGARETQYF.

V gene TRBV4-1 combines with J gene TRBJ2-3; D might be TRBD2 (6 bases). Germline V CDR1 and CDR2: MGHRA, YSYEKL. The CDR3 length is 14 residues. Deletions cut 3 bases from V and 4 bases from J, with 11 bases between. The CDR3 DNA is TGCGCCAGCAGCCAGCGGGGCAGCCCAGATACGCAGTATTTT. Residues: CASSQRGSPDTQYF.

This clone was counted between two and nine times. This chain's CDR3 is CASSQGGFSGNTIYF. The CDR3 DNA follows: TGCGCCAGCAGTCAAGGGGGCTTCTCTGGAAACACCATATATTTT. This chain connects TRBV23-1 to TRBJ1-3; D perhaps matches TRBD1 (6 bases). Being an ORF, TRBV23-1 has a function that is uncertain. With 2 bases removed from V and 0 bases from J, the gap between germline ends came to 8 bases. This CDR3 spans 15 amino acids.

The gene calls are TRBV4-1 and TRBJ2-7, with D unclear. V was shortened by 1 base and J by 0 bases, with 7 bases between the two germline ends. The CDR3 has 14 amino acids. CDR1 is MGHRA, CDR2 YSYEKL, per germline. CDR3 sequence: CASSQVSNSYEQYF. CDR3 DNA sequence: TGCGCCAGCAGCCAAGTTAGCAACTCCTACGAGCAGTACTTC.

J is TRBJ2-7 and V is TRBV19; TRBD1 is a possible D gene (6 bases). Germline assignment: CDR1 LNHDA and CDR2 SQIVND (reference sequence). Between the trimmed V and J ends, which lost 3 bases and 0 bases, there was a span of 12 bases. The CDR3 runs 15 residues. The CDR3 region is CASSITGSISYEQYF. CDR3 DNA: TGTGCCAGTAGTATTACAGGGTCCATCTCCTACGAGCAGTACTTC.